A single sample is the source of the 9 T cell receptor beta chains below, sequenced in a study of blood T cell repertoires in COVID-19. Profiling relied on immunoSEQ multiplex PCR, and the TCRdb table lists in-frame clones only, not all of them. The table lists 150,000 to 200,000 clones, roughly nine tenths of them singletons, with about a fifth in the top ten. Material for sequencing was peripheral blood. These receptors all come from a man aged 55 to 70 with active or convalescent COVID-19.

The chain carries TRBV9 and TRBJ1-1, with D possibly TRBD1 on 5 matching bases. The CDR3 spans 15 residues. Germline CDR1 reads SGDLS; CDR2 reads YYNGEE. Trimming left V 4 bases short and J 3 bases short, with 16 bases between. CDR3 in amino acids: CASSPTGGRYTEAFF. The CDR3 nucleotides are TGTGCCAGCAGCCCAACAGGAGGGCGATACACTGAAGCTTTCTTT.

The J gene is TRBJ1-3, the V gene TRBV23-1, with D perhaps matching TRBD1 (6 bases). TRBV23-1 has ORF status, its function being uncertain. CDR3 size: 16 residues. Trimming removed 0 bases from V and 2 bases from J, with 11 bases in between. CDR3 nucleotide sequence: TGCGCCAGCAGTCAATCGTGGGGGCGTCCTGGAAACACCATATATTTT. It yields the protein CASSQSWGRPGNTIYF.

The V call is TRBV2, the J call TRBJ1-2, with D unclear. The germline V and J ends were trimmed by 4 bases and 8 bases, with 20 bases remaining between them. The V gene's germline CDR1 is SNHLY and CDR2 FYNNEI. This CDR3 is 15 amino acids long. CDR3 coding DNA: TGTGCCAGCAGTGTAGCAATCCCTATTTCGGGGGGCTACACCTTC. Amino acids: CASSVAIPISGGYTF.

The chain uses TRBV4-1 and TRBJ1-2; D gene unclear. Germline V gene lookup returns CDR1 MGHRA and CDR2 YSYEKL. This CDR3 comprises 16 residues. The V end lost 1 base, the J end lost 0 bases, and 12 bases lay between the germline ends. The CDR3 nucleotides read TGCGCCAGCAGCCAAGGTCTGGCAGATACTAACTATGGCTACACCTTC. As protein: CASSQGLADTNYGYTF.

J is TRBJ2-4 and V is TRBV11-2; 14 bases are a match to TRBD2. The germline gives CDR1 SGHAT, CDR2 FQNNGV. This CDR3 is 18 amino acids long. V dropped 5 bases and J dropped 0; count of bases not matched to a gene: 6. Written as DNA, the CDR3 is TGTGCCAGCAGCGGACTAGCGGGGGGACTCCAAGCCAAAAACATTCAGTACTTC. As protein: CASSGLAGGLQAKNIQYF.

The chain combines TRBV27 with TRBJ1-2, with D perhaps matching TRBD1 (5 bases). Trimming removed 3 bases at V and 3 bases at J, with 8 bases between. Germline values: CDR1 MNHEY, CDR2 SMNVEV (reference sequence). The CDR3 totals 13 residues. The DNA for the CDR3 is TGTGCCAGCAGTTTGGGCAGGGACTATGGCTACACCTTC. It translates to CASSLGRDYGYTF.

The chain joins TRBV30 to TRBJ1-1; maybe TRBD1 (6 bases). This CDR3 has 12 amino acids. V shed 4 bases and J shed 5 bases, with 11 bases lying between them. Germline CDR1 and CDR2: GTSNPN and SVGIG (reference sequence). CDR3 in DNA: TGTGCCTGGACCGGGGGGCGAACTGAAGCTTTCTTT. Translating it yields CAWTGGRTEAFF.

This clone was seen a handful of times. The gene calls are TRBV19 and TRBJ2-2; perhaps TRBD1 as D (5 bases). Deletions cut 7 bases from V and 0 bases from J, with 15 bases between. Germline V gene lookup returns CDR1 LNHDA and CDR2 SQIVND (reference sequence). The CDR3 runs to 16 residues. In DNA, the CDR3 is TGTGCCAGTACCACAAAAGGGGCTCCGAACACCGGGGAGCTGTTTTTT. It specifies CASTTKGAPNTGELFF.

The rearrangement links TRBV2 to TRBJ1-5, with 7 bases fitting TRBD1. CDR1 and CDR2 (germline): SNHLY, FYNNEI. The trim removed 4 bases at V and 7 bases at J, leaving 10 bases unmatched. CDR3 length equals 15 residues. CDR3 region: CASSVDRVVNQPQHF. The CDR3, as DNA: TGTGCCAGCAGTGTAGACAGGGTGGTGAACCAGCCCCAGCATTTT.